This T cell receptor beta chain was found in a study of blood T cells in healthy people across ages (dated by TCRdb to between 2014 and 2017). Study-level background: In model experiments, template switching captured about one uniquely barcoded TCR beta cDNA molecule for every two T cells. To track age-related changes in TCR beta repertoire diversity, the study relied on deep sequencing normalized with unique cDNA molecular identifiers. The donors were split into four age groups: young (average about 15 years), middle-aged (more than 35), aged (approximately 59) and long-lived (about 82). Donors of different ages were randomly distributed across sequencing lanes to avoid experimental bias. Using the same blood draw, the study looked at two additional independent replicas of 1 million unique cDNA reads for two donors, one aged 18 to 30 and the other aged 80 or older.

The donors were roughly 39 Caucasian individuals from Russia, aged roughly 6 to 90 years, who were systemically healthy. Roughly 9 milliliters of peripheral blood were drawn from each donor into EDTA-treated Vacutainer tubes. Ficoll-Paque density-gradient centrifugation was used to isolate PBMCs, with at least 7 million obtained per sample. Total RNA was extracted from PBMCs with Trizol reagent, with at least 6 micrograms obtained per sample. For every donor, flow cytometry on a PBMC aliquot measured the percentage of naive CD45RAhigh/CD27high T cells. The library came from 5' RACE. Sequencing instrument: Illumina HiSeq 2500. A second PCR of about 6 to 12 cycles was performed with a sample-barcoded 5' primer and a J-beta primer mix. A template-switch 5' adaptor carrying 12 random nucleotides introduced a unique molecular identifier onto each TCR beta cDNA molecule. At least 2.5 million CDR3-containing paired-end reads were obtained from each sample. All of the RNA was converted into first-strand cDNA using the Mint cDNA synthesis kit, with a TRBC-specific oligonucleotide serving as the primer. Following uracil-DNA glycosylase treatment, a first 18-cycle PCR with universal primers M1SS and BC2_uni_R was performed on all cDNA. In the paper's pipeline: For normalization, 1 million high-quality reads, each with a distinct molecular identifier, were randomly selected from each sample. Instead of being binned into consensus sequences, reads that shared molecular identifiers were thrown out. MiTCR, run with a Q25 quality threshold and the strictest error-elimination algorithm, handled CDR3 identification, clonotype clustering and error correction. A nonparametric unseen species model using Euler transformation provided a lower-bound estimate of total TCR beta diversity. TCRdb cleaned the public reads at Q25 with fastp, built clones with MiXCR and kept in-frame beta chains. CDR3 protein duplicates are merged, each entry listing the most common genes and DNA. What appears here as the V and J calls and clone size reflects TCRdb's work, not the paper's. This sample lists about 810,000 distinct CDR3 sequences; 35% to 40% were detected once. The leading ten clones occupy 10% to 15% of the sample.

Concerning this clonotype: Its antigen is unknown. No much larger clone exists at a distance of one base, and base qualities are not known.

Here is what the overall study found, with its caveats: There was a strong correlation between observed TCR beta diversity and the percentage of naive T cells measured by flow cytometry. Because donor CMV infection status was unknown, age-related changes in expanded clonotypes were potentially confounded. As age increased, observed TCR beta diversity per million T cells dropped in a roughly linear way, and a significant reduction was already evident by age 40. Estimates of total diversity from one million sequenced T cells were regarded as lower bounds and underestimates. Compared with the aged group, the long-lived group had more naive CD4+ T cells, fewer expanded clones and increased TCR diversity, suggesting age selection. Bulk unsorted PBMC profiling prevented conclusive comparison of naive and antigen-experienced compartments.

The CDR3, from cysteine to phenylalanine, totals 15 residues. This entry keeps only the CDR3 DNA: 45 bases, framed from base 1. The germline V gene (reference sequence) yields LGHDT for CDR1 and YNNKEL for CDR2. Trimming at the junction amounts to 2 bases on V and 0 bases on J, and the germline ends lie 8 bases apart. The TCR was taken from a man in his late teens or twenties in good health. Sample: blood. The rearranged chain carries TRBV3-1 and TRBJ2-1; the D segment cannot be called with confidence. The DNA reads as follows: TGTGCCAGCAGCCAATCCGAAGTCTCCTACAATGAGCAGTTCTTC. Its protein product is CASSQSEVSYNEQFF.